This T cell receptor beta chain emerged from a study of blood T cell repertoires in COVID-19. Study at large: The United States, Italy and Spain supplied acute and convalescent COVID-19 samples. Nucleic acid was either cDNA or gDNA, and it came from T cells, B-cell-depleted T cells, or PBMCs.

Authors' processing steps: The assay estimated nucleated cells by amplifying reference gene primers. Data came from immunoSEQ multiplex PCR; TCRdb stores just in-frame clones and leaves some out. Clone size and the V and J calls come from that table; the DNA yielded D and trimming. In the table there are 400,000 to 450,000 clones, roughly 88% of which are singletons. V gave up 4 bases and J gave up 5 bases, with 8 bases separating them. Looked up from germline, CDR1 is WNHNN and CDR2 is SYGVQD (reference sequence). The CDR3 extends over 12 amino acids. Sequencing was performed on peripheral blood. The origin of this receptor is a woman in her twenties or thirties with active or convalescent COVID-19. The chain joins TRBV10-1 to TRBJ1-1; D perhaps matches TRBD1 (6 bases). The CDR3 loop is CASSVGGTEAFF. In DNA form, the CDR3 reads TGCGCCAGCAGTGTAGGGGGTACTGAAGCTTTCTTT.